This TCR beta chain was identified in a study of circulating and synovial CD4+ cells in juvenile arthritis. Regarding the study as a whole: CPL and bulk CD4 samples differed at least tenfold in T cell genomes. Some such blood samples were as oligoclonal as synovium.

V shed 0 bases and J shed 0 bases, with 10 bases lying between them. Germline V gives CDR1 SGHRS, CDR2 YFSETQ. The CDR3 spans 16 residues. For this clone: The antigen is unknown.

Measured with immunoSEQ multiplex PCR; TCRdb has only the in-frame clones, and not every one. The sample shows several thousand clones, roughly 80% of them seen only once. The material sequenced was CD4+ T cells from synovial fluid. The sequence was collected from a human donor with juvenile idiopathic arthritis. V usage is TRBV5-1 and J usage is TRBJ2-1; the D gene is possibly TRBD2 (5 bases). CDR3 residues: CASSLVVASSYNEQFF. Here the CDR3 DNA reads TGCGCCAGCAGCTTGGTGGTAGCGAGCTCCTACAATGAGCAGTTCTTC. Full variable domain (missing parts from reference TRBV5-1 and TRBJ2-1): KAGVTQTPRYLIKTRGQQVTLSCSPISGHRSVSWYQQTPGQGLQFLFEYFSETQRNKGNFPGRFSGRQFSNSRSEMNVSTLELGDSALYLCASSLVVASSYNEQFFGPGTRLTVL.